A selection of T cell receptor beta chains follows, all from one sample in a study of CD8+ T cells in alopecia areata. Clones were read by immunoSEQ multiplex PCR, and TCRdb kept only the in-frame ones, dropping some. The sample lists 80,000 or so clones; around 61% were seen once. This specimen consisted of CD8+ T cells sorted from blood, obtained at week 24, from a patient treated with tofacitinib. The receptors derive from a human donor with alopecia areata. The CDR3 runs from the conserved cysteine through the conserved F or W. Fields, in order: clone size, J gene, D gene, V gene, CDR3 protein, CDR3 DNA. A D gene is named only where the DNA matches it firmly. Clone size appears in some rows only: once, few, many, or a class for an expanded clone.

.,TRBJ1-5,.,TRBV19,CASSLGPGNAQPQHF,TGTGCCAGTTCGTTGGGCCCGGGCAACGCTCAGCCCCAGCATTTT
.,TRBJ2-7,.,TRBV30,CAWSVTENSYEQYF,TGTGCCTGGAGTGTAACTGAGAACTCCTACGAGCAGTACTTC
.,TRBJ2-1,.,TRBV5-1,CASSSEPDRFDNEQFF,TGCGCCAGCAGCTCAGAACCTGACAGATTCGACAATGAGCAGTTCTTC
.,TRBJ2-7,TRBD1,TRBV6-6,CASTTGAGGYEQYF,TGTGCCAGCACCACCGGGGCAGGGGGTTACGAGCAGTACTTC
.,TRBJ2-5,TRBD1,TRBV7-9,CASSGTGGEQETQYF,TGTGCCAGCAGCGGGACAGGGGGAGAGCAAGAGACCCAGTACTTC
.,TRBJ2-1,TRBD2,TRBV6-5,CASSYSGGRDTDEQFF,TGTGCCAGCAGTTACTCTGGTGGGAGGGATACGGATGAGCAGTTCTTC
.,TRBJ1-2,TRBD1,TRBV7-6,CASSLGQGNGYTF,TGTGCCAGCAGCTTAGGACAGGGGAATGGCTACACCTTC
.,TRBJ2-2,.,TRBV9,CASSVESRWRNTGELFF,TGTGCCAGCAGCGTAGAGTCTAGATGGAGGAACACCGGGGAGCTGTTTTTT
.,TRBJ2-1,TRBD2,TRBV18,CASSPRGLANSYNEQFF,TGTGCCAGCTCACCGAGGGGACTAGCGAATTCCTACAATGAGCAGTTCTTC
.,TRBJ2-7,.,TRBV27,CASKSGVPYEQYF,TGTGCCAGCAAAAGTGGAGTCCCCTACGAGCAGTACTTC
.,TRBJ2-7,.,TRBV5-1,CASSLADGEPSYEQYF,TGCGCCAGCAGCTTGGCCGATGGGGAACCGTCCTACGAGCAGTACTTC
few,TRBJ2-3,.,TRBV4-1,CASSQVHGEDTQYF,TGCGCCAGCAGCCAAGTACATGGGGAAGATACGCAGTATTTT
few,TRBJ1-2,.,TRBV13,CASSLGRGTEVCF,TGTGCCAGCAGCTTAGGCCGAGGGACCGAAGTTTGTTTC
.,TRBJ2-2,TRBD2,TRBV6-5,CASKRGGQDTGELFF,TGTGCCAGCAAGCGGGGAGGTCAGGACACCGGGGAGCTGTTTTTT
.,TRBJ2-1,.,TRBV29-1,CSVQGSGEQFF,TGCAGCGTACAGGGTAGCGGCGAGCAGTTCTTC
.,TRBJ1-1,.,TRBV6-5,CASSSLPGEVPEAFF,TGTGCCAGCAGTTCTCTTCCAGGGGAGGTTCCTGAAGCTTTCTTT